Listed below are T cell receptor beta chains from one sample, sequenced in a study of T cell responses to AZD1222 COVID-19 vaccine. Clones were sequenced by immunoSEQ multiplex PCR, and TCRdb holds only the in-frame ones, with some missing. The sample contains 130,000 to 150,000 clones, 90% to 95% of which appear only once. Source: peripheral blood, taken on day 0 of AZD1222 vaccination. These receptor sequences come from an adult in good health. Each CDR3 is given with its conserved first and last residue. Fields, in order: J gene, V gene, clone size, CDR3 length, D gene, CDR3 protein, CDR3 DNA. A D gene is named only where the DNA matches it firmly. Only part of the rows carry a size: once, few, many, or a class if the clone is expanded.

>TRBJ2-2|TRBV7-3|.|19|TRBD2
CASSLGYGRLAGNTGELFF
TGTGCCAGCAGCTTAGGGTACGGACGACTAGCGGGGAACACCGGGGAGCTGTTTTTT
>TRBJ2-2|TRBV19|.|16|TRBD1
CASTMGQGVITGELFF
TGTGCCAGTACCATGGGACAGGGGGTAATCACCGGGGAGCTGTTTTTT
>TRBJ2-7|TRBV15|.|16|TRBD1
CATSSGPGQGLYEQYF
TGTGCCACCAGCAGCGGGCCGGGACAGGGACTCTACGAGCAGTACTTC
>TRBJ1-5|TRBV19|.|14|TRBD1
CASSFDRESQPQHF
TGTGCCAGTAGCTTCGACAGGGAATCTCAGCCCCAGCATTTT
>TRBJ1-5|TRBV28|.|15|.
CASSLGQGWNQPQHF
TGTGCCAGCAGTTTGGGGCAGGGCTGGAATCAGCCCCAGCATTTT
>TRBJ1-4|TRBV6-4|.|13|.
CASSEYPNEKLFF
TGTGCCAGCAGTGAATACCCTAATGAAAAACTGTTTTTT
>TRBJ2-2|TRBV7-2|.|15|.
CASSPGGYTTGELFF
TGTGCCAGCAGCCCGGGGGGCTATACCACCGGGGAGCTGTTTTTT
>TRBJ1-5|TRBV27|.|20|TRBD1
CASRLETGEVGFRSNQPQHF
TGTGCCAGCAGATTAGAGACAGGGGAAGTAGGTTTTCGGAGCAATCAGCCCCAGCATTTT
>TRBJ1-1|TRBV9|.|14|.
CASSRRELDYEAFF
TGTGCCAGCAGTCGGCGGGAACTAGATTATGAAGCTTTCTTT
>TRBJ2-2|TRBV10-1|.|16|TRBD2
CASSGRRTSGTGELFF
TGCGCCAGCAGTGGCCGAAGGACTAGCGGGACCGGGGAGCTGTTTTTT
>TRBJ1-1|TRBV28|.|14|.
CASSSIGGRPEAFF
TGTGCCAGCAGCTCGATAGGTGGGCGGCCTGAAGCTTTCTTT
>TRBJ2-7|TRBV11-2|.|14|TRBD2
CASSLQRGSYEQYF
TGTGCCAGCAGCTTACAGCGGGGCTCCTACGAGCAGTACTTC
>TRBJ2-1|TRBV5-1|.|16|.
CASSFAEASLYNEQFF
TGCGCCAGCAGCTTCGCCGAGGCCTCTCTCTACAATGAGCAGTTCTTC
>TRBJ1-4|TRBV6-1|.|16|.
CASSGTSRGEREKLFF
TGTGCCAGCAGTGGAACCTCCAGGGGCGAGAGAGAAAAACTGTTTTTT
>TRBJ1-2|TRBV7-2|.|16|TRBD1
CASSLVPRQGATGYTF
TGTGCCAGCAGCTTAGTACCACGGCAGGGGGCGACGGGCTACACCTTC
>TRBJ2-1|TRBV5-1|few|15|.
CASRPGGLSFNEQFF
TGCGCCAGCAGACCCGGGGGGCTCTCATTCAATGAGCAGTTCTTC
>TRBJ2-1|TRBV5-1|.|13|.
CASSLSVYNEQFF
TGCGCCAGCAGCTTGTCTGTTTACAATGAGCAGTTCTTC
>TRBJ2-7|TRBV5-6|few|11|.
CASTYLDEQYF
TGTGCCAGCACATATCTCGACGAGCAGTACTTC
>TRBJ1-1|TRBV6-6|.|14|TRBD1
CASRTRGQGAQAFF
TGTGCCAGCAGAACTAGGGGACAGGGGGCACAAGCTTTCTTT
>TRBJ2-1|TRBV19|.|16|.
CASTITVGRSYNEQFF
TGTGCCAGTACCATTACGGTCGGGAGATCCTACAATGAGCAGTTCTTC
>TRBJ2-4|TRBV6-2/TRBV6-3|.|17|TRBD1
CASSYSDRGSGKNIQYF
TGTGCCAGCAGTTACTCGGACAGGGGTTCAGGCAAAAACATTCAGTACTTC
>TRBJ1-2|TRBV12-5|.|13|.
CASGRDRLYGYTF
TGTGCTAGTGGTCGTGACAGACTCTATGGCTACACCTTC
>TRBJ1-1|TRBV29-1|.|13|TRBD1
CSAETGMNTEAFF
TGCAGCGCAGAGACAGGGATGAACACTGAAGCTTTCTTT
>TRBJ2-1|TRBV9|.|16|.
CASSVSGGFSYNEQFF
TGTGCCAGCAGCGTATCAGGGGGGTTCTCCTACAATGAGCAGTTCTTC
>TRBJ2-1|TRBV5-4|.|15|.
CASSALQGAYNEQFF
TGTGCCAGCAGCGCGCTCCAGGGCGCCTACAATGAGCAGTTCTTC
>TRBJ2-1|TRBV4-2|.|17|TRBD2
CASSSLEGTSDYNEQFF
TGTGCCAGCAGCTCACTGGAAGGGACTAGCGACTACAATGAGCAGTTCTTC
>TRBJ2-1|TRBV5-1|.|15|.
CASSTIYGGLNEQFF
TGCGCCAGCAGCACGATTTACGGGGGTCTCAATGAGCAGTTCTTC
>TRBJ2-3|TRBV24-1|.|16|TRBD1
CATSDPGQGAADTQYF
TGTGCCACCAGTGACCCCGGACAGGGGGCAGCAGATACGCAGTATTTT
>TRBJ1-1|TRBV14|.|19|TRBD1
CASSQVHRGRPGDRTEAFF
TGTGCCAGCAGCCAAGTGCACAGGGGGCGCCCAGGGGATCGCACTGAAGCTTTCTTT
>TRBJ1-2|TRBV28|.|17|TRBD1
CASSAIDRAVSNYGYTF
TGTGCCAGCAGCGCGATCGACAGGGCGGTCTCTAACTATGGCTACACCTTC
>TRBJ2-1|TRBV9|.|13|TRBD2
CASSRISGGVYFF
TGTGCCAGCAGCCGGATTAGCGGGGGGGTTTATTTCTTC
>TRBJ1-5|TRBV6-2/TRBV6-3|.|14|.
CASSQTGRNQPQHF
TGTGCCAGCAGCCAAACAGGCCGCAATCAGCCCCAGCATTTT
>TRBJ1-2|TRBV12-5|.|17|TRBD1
CASGRPPGQGLSWGYTF
TGTGCTAGTGGCCGTCCCCCGGGACAGGGACTATCTTGGGGCTACACCTTC
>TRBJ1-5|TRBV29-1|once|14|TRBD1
CSVKGQGDAQPQHF
TGCAGCGTAAAGGGACAGGGGGACGCTCAGCCCCAGCATTTT
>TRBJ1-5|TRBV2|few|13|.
CASSELSIQPQHF
TGTGCCAGCAGTGAGCTTAGTATCCAGCCCCAGCATTTT
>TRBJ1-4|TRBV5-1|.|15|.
CASSLGDTSNEKLFF
TGCGCCAGCAGCTTGGGAGACACCAGTAATGAAAAACTGTTTTTT
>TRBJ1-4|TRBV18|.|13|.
CASSPNRGEKLFF
TGTGCCAGCTCACCCAACCGGGGAGAAAAACTGTTTTTT
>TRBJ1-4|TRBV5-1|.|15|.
CASSSQHQTGEKLFF
TGCGCCAGCAGCTCGCAACATCAGACAGGTGAAAAACTGTTTTTT
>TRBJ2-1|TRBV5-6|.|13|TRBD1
CASSLDRVNEQFF
TGTGCCAGCAGCCTGGACAGGGTCAATGAGCAGTTCTTC
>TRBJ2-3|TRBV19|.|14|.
CARPLGERTDTQYF
TGTGCCCGACCCCTTGGGGAAAGGACAGATACGCAGTATTTT